The text below deals with one T cell receptor (beta chain). As yet, its antigen is unknown. The junction departs from the called germline gene at one end, perhaps through a read error. The germline V gene encodes CDR1 ENHRY and CDR2 SYGVKD. There are 15 residues in the CDR3. The sorted Tregs were CD4+CD25+CD127-/low cells. The study's findings and limits: Tumor memory CD4+ T cell TCR gene usage clustered with blood and lymph node memory CD4+ cells and lymph node naive CD4+ cells. Tumor Treg TCRs overlapped most with tumor naive CD4+ cells.

Constant-region reverse primers amplified full-length variable regions, followed by semi-nested Nested Universal Primer A PCR. From the 5' RACE reads, TCRdb called clonotypes with MiXCR, one entry per CDR3 protein. Seen here are approximately 58,000 distinct CDR3 sequences, roughly 28% observed once, and the top ten hold 2% to 2.5%. Sequenced: tumor-infiltrating Tregs sorted from the breast tumor. The chain joins TRBV10-3 to TRBJ1-1; D gene uncertain. This TCR was recovered from a female donor with breast cancer. CDR3 in amino acids: CAIGESVGRNTEAFF. CDR3 DNA: TGTGCCATCGGTGAGTCTGTGGGCAGGAACACTGAAGCTTTCTTT.